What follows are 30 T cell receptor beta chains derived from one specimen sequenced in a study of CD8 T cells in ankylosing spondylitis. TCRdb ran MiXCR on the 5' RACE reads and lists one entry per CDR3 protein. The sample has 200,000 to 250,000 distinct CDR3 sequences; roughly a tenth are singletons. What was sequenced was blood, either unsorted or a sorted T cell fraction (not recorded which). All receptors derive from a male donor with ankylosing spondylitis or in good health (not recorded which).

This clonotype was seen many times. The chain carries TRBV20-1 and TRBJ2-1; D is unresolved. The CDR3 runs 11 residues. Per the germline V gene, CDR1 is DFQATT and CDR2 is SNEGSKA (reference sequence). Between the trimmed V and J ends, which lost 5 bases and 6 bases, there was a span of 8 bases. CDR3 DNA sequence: TGCAGTGCTTCATGGGGCAATGAGCAGTTCTTC. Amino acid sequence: CSASWGNEQFF.

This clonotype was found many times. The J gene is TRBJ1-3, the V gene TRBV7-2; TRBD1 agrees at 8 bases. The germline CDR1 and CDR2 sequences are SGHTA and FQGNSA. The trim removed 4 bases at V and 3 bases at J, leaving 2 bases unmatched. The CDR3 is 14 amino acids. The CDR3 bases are TGTGCCAGCAGCTATGACAGGGGTGGAAACACCATATATTTT. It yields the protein CASSYDRGGNTIYF.

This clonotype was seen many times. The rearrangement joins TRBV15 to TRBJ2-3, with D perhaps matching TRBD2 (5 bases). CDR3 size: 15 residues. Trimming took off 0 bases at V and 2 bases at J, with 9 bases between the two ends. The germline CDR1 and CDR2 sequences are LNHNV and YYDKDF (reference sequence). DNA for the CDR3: TGTGCCACCAGCAGAGAAGGACTCAACACAGATACGCAGTATTTT. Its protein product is CATSREGLNTDTQYF.

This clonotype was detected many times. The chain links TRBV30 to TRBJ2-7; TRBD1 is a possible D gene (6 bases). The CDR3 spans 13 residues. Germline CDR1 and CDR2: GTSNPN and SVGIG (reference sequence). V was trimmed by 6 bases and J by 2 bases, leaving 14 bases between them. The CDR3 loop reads CACNGDRPYEQYF. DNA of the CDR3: TGTGCCTGTAATGGCGACAGGCCCTACGAGCAGTACTTC.

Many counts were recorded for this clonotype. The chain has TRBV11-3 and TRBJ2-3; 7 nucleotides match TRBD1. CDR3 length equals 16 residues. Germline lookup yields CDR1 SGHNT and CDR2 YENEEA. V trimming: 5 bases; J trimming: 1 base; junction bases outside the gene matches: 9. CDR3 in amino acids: CASSARGNKGTDTQYF. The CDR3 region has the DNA TGTGCCAGCAGCGCCAGGGGGAACAAGGGCACAGATACGCAGTATTTT.

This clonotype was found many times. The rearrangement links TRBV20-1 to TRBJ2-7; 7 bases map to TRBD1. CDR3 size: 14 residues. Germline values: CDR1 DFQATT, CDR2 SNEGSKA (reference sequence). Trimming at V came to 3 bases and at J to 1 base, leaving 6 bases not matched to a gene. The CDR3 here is CSASQGVGSYEQYF. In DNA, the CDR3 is TGCAGTGCTAGTCAGGGGGTGGGGTCCTACGAGCAGTACTTC.

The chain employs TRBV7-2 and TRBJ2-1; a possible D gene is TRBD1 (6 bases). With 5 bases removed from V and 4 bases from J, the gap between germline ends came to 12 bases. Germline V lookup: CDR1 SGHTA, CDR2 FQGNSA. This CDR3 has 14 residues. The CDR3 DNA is TGTGCCAGCAGCCTCGGACAGCCTTACAATGAGCAGTTCTTC. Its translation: CASSLGQPYNEQFF.

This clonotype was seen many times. The CDR3 loop reads CASSLRFSGTNYYNEQFF. CDR3 bases: TGTGCCAGCAGCTTAAGGTTTAGCGGGACAAACTATTACAATGAGCAGTTCTTC. This chain uses TRBV7-3 with TRBJ2-1, with TRBD2 matching over 8 bases. The CDR3 has 18 amino acids. V shed 1 base, J shed 4 bases, and the junction held 12 bases outside the gene matches. CDR1 and CDR2 (germline): SGHTA, FQGTGA.

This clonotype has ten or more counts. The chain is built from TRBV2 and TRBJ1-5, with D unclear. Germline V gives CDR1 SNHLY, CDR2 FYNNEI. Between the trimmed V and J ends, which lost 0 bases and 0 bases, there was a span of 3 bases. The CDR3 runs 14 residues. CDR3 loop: CASSEAGSNQPQHF. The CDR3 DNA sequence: TGTGCCAGCAGTGAAGCGGGTAGCAATCAGCCCCAGCATTTT.

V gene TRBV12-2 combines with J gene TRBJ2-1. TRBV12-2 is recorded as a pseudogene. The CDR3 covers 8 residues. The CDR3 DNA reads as TGTGCAAGTCGCTCCCAGTTCTTC. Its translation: CASRSQFF.

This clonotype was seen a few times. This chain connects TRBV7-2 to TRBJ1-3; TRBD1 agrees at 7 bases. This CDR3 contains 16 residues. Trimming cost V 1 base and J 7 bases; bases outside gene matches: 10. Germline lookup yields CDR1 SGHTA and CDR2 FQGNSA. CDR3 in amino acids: CASSLGGRDRRNTIYF. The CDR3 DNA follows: TGTGCCAGCAGCTTAGGAGGCCGGGACAGACGGAACACCATATATTTT.

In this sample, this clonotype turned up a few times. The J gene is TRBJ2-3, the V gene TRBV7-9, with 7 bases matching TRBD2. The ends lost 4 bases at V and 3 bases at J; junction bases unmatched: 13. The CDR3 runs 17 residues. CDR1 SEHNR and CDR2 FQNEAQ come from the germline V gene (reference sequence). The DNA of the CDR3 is TGTGCCAGCAGCTCTACATATCCTAGCGGAGCAACAGATACGCAGTATTTT. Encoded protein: CASSSTYPSGATDTQYF.

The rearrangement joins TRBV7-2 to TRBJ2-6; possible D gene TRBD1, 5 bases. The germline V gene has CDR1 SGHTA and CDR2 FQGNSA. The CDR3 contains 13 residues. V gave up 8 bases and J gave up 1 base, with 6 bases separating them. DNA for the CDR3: TGTGCCAGCGACAGTTCTGGGGCCAACGTCCTGACTTTC. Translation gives CASDSSGANVLTF.

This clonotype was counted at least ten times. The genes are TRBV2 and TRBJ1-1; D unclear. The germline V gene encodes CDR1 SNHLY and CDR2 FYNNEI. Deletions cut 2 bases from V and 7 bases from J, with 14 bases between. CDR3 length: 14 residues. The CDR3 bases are TGTGCCAGCAGTGAAAACCCCCGGCAGATTGAAGCTTTCTTT. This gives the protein CASSENPRQIEAFF. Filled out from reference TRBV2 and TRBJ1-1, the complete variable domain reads EPEVTQTPSHQVTQMGQEVILRCVPISNHLYFYWYRQILGQKVEFLVSFYNNEISEKSEIFDDQFSVERPDGSNFTLKIRSTKLEDSAMYFCASSENPRQIEAFFGQGTRLTVV.

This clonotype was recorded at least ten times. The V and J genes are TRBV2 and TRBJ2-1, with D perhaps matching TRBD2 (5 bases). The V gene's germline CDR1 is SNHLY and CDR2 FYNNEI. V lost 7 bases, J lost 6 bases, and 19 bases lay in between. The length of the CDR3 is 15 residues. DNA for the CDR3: TGTGCCAGCATGCTCCCCGGGATCGGAATCAATGAGCAGTTCTTC. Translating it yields CASMLPGIGINEQFF.

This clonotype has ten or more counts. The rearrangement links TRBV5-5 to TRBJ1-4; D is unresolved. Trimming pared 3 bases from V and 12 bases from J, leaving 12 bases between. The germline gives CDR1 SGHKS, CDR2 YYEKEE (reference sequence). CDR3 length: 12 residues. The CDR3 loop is CASSSAAKELFF. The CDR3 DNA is TGTGCCAGCAGCTCGGCGGCAAAGGAACTGTTTTTT.

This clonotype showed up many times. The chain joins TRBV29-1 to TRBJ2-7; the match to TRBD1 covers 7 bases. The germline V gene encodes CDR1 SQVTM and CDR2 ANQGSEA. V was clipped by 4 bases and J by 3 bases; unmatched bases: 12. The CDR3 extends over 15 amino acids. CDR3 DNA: TGCAGCGTTGCCCGCTTGGACAGGATTGACTACGAGCAGTACTTC. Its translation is CSVARLDRIDYEQYF.

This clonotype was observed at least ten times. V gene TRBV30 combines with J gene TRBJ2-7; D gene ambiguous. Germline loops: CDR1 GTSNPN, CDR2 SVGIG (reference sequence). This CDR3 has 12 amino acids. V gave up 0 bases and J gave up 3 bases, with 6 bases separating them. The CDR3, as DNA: TGTGCCTGGAGTGTATCCAGCTACGAGCAGTACTTC. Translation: CAWSVSSYEQYF.

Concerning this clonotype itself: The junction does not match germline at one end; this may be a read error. The CDR3 here is CAFSLGTSGRAAQDTQYF. The CDR3, as DNA: TGTGCCTTCAGTTTAGGGACTAGCGGGAGGGCCGCGCAAGATACGCAGTATTTT. The chain recombines TRBV10-3 with TRBJ2-3; 16 nucleotides match TRBD2. This CDR3 has 18 residues. The germline V gene has CDR1 ENHRY and CDR2 SYGVKD.

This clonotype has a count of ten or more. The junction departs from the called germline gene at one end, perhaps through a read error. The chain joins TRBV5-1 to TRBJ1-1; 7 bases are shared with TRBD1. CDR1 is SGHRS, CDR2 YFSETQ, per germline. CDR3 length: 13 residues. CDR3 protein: CASRGVGNTEAFF. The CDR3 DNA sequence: TGTGCCAGCAGGGGGGTAGGGAACACTGAAGCTTTCTTT.

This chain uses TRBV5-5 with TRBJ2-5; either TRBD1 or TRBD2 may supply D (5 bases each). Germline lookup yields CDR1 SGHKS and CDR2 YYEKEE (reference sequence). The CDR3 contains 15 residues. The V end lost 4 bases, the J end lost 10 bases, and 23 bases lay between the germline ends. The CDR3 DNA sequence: TGTGCCAGCAGCCGAAACCGGGACGGACAAGAGGACCAGTACTTC. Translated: CASSRNRDGQEDQYF.

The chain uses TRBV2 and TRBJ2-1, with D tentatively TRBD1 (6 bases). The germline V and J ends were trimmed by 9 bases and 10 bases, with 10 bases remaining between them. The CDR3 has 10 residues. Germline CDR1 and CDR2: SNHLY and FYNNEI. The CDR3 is CARDSKEQFF. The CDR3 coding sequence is TGTGCCAGGGACAGCAAGGAGCAGTTCTTC.

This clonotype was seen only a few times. The CDR3: CSANLGHLEGYTF. In DNA, the CDR3 is TGCAGTGCCAATCTGGGACATCTGGAAGGCTACACCTTC. This sequence joins TRBV20-1 and TRBJ1-2, with D perhaps matching TRBD1 (6 bases). V was pared by 6 bases and J by 8 bases, with 19 bases between. The CDR3 length is 13 residues. The germline CDR1 and CDR2 sequences are DFQATT and SNEGSKA (reference sequence).

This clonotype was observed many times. CDR3 bases: TGTGCCATCAGTGTGTCGGGTGCTGGGGCCAACGTCCTGACTTTC. This codes for CAISVSGAGANVLTF. The chain couples TRBV10-3 to TRBJ2-6; D is ambiguous. The length of the CDR3 is 15 residues. Germline V CDR1 and CDR2: ENHRY, SYGVKD. V lost 4 bases to trimming and J lost 2 bases, with 9 bases between them.

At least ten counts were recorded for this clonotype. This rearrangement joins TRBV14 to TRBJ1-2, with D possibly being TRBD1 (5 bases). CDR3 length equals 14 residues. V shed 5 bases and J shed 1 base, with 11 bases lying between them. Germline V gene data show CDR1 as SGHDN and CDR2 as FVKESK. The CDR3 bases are TGTGCCAGCAGCTGGGACTCTGGTAACTATGGCTACACCTTC. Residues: CASSWDSGNYGYTF.

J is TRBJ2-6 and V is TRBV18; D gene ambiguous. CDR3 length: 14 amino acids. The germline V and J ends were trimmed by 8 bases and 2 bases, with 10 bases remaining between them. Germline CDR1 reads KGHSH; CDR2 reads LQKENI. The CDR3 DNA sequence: TGTGCCAGCAAGACTCTTGCTGGGGCCAACGTCCTGACTTTC. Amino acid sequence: CASKTLAGANVLTF.

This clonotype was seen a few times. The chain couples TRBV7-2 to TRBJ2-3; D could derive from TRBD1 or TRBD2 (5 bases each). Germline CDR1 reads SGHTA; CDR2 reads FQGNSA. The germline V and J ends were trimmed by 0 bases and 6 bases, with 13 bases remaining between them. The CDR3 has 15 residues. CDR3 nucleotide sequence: TGTGCCAGCAGCTTAGCCCCGGGACCGCCGGATACGCAGTATTTT. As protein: CASSLAPGPPDTQYF.

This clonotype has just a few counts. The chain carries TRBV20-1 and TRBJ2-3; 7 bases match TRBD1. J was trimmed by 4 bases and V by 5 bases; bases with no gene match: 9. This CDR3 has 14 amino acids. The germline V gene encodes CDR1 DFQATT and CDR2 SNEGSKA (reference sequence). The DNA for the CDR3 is TGCAGTGCTTCCCTAGCCCAGGGGGCAGATACGCAGTATTTT. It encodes CSASLAQGADTQYF.

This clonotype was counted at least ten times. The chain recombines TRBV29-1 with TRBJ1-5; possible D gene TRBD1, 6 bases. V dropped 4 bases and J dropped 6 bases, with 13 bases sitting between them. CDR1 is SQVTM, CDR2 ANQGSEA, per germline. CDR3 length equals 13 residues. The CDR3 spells CSVVNRDGQPQHF. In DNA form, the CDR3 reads TGCAGCGTTGTGAACAGGGATGGTCAGCCCCAGCATTTT.

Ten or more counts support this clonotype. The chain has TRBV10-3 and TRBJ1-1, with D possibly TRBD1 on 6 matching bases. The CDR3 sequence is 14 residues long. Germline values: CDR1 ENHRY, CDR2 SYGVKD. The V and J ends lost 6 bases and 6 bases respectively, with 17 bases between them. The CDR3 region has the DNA TGTGCCATCAGAAGGGGGGGAGGGGAATCTGAAGCTTTCTTT. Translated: CAIRRGGGESEAFF.